This TCR beta chain is from a study of graft-versus-host responses after intestinal transplantation (dated by TCRdb to the early 2020s). For the study in its entirety: The transplants that recipients got were multivisceral, liver-intestinal, or isolated intestinal. Rather than going through the commercial service, samples from three later patients were sequenced in-house on an Illumina MiSeq and processed with MiXCR. Of the 20 to 25 intestinal transplant recipients enrolled in the cohort, one of whom was a retransplant, a few patients without pretransplant specimens were excluded. A peak of at least 4% donor T cells among recipient peripheral blood mononuclear cells was the definition used for donor T cell macrochimerism. Graft-versus-host and host-versus-graft alloreactive T cell clones were tracked in the graft, circulation and bone marrow after intestinal transplantation using bulk TCR-beta CDR3 sequencing. Alloreactive clones were identified by sequencing pre-transplant mixed lymphocyte reaction products and comparing these products with unstimulated pre-transplant donor and recipient T cells. All recipients received anti-thymocyte globulin induction followed by maintenance tacrolimus and steroids for approximately 3 years. The paper's findings and limits, for the study overall: Early after transplant, declines in HvG clones were associated with peak levels of circulating GvH clones. GvH clones were detected in recipient bone marrow, and some appeared earlier in ileal mucosa or blood, consistent with an intestinal mucosal origin. The relatively low number and heterogeneity of intestinal transplant patients limited the conclusions. In the allografts of patients with donor T cell macrochimerism, GvH to HvG T cell clonal ratios were high.

Libraries came from the immunoSEQ multiplex PCR assay. High-throughput TCR-beta CDR3 sequencing of genomic DNA from most patients was performed by Adaptive Biotechnologies. In the original analysis: Adaptive's ImmunoSEQ software was the source of the TCR sequencing data for about 17 patients, while a few other patients were processed with MiXCR and VDJtools. CDR3 nucleotide sequences shared by donor and recipient were removed because the origin of these sequences could not be assigned. To be classed as alloreactive, a clone needed at least 2-fold expansion over unstimulated cells and a minimum CFSE-low frequency of 0.002% (template counts) or 0.001% (read counts). Mappable clones were those detected in sequenced pre-transplant spleen, lymph node, or MLR CFSE-low populations of the donor or recipient. The cumulative frequency of alloreactive clones was calculated as a percentage of all sequences, weighted by copy number. The source is immuneACCESS, and TCRdb retained only in-frame sequences with V and J called. Part of the clones is not carried over; for the studies checked, unresolved V genes explain less than half of this, and the remainder is unexplained. V, J and clone size derive from that table, while D and trimming were established from the DNA sequence. Here the sample has 6,500 to 9,000 clones; about 93% occur a single time. 2.1% of the sample comes from the top ten.

This clone is a singleton in its sample. Its recognized antigen is unknown. Base qualities were left out, and no much larger clone turns up one base away. V and J are truncated by 3 bases and 0 bases respectively, leaving an intervening sequence of 5 bases. CDR1 and CDR2, looked up from the germline V gene, are SGHAT and FQNNGV. Taken from cysteine to phenylalanine, the CDR3 has 13 residues. Of all the DNA, just the CDR3 is kept, 39 bases in frame from base 1. In the first month after transplant, blood samples were collected up to 4 times, and after that at least monthly when available. The receptor was derived from a human patient who received an intestinal transplant, so some T cells may come from the graft donor. The specimen comprised PBMCs, sampled 11 days after intestinal transplantation. The chain uses TRBV11-2 and TRBJ1-1; no confident D gene assignment can be made. The nucleotide sequence reads as follows: TGTGCCAGCAGCTTCCGGTTGAACACTGAAGCTTTCTTT. It translates to CASSFRLNTEAFF.